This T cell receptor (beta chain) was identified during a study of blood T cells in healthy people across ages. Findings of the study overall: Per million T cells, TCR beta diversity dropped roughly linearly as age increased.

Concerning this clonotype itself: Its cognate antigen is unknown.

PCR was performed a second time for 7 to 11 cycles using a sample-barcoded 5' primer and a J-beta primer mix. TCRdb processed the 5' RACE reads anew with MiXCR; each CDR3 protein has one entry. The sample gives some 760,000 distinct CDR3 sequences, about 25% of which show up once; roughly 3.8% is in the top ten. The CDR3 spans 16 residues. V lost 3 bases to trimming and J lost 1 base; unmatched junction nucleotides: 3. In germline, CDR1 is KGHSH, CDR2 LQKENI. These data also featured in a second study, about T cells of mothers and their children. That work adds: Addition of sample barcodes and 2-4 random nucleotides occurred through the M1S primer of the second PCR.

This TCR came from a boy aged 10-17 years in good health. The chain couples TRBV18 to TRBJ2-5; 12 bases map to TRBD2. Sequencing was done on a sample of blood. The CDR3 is CASSPRLAGVQETQYF. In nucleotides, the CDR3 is TGTGCCAGCTCACCTCGACTAGCGGGGGTCCAAGAGACCCAGTACTTC.